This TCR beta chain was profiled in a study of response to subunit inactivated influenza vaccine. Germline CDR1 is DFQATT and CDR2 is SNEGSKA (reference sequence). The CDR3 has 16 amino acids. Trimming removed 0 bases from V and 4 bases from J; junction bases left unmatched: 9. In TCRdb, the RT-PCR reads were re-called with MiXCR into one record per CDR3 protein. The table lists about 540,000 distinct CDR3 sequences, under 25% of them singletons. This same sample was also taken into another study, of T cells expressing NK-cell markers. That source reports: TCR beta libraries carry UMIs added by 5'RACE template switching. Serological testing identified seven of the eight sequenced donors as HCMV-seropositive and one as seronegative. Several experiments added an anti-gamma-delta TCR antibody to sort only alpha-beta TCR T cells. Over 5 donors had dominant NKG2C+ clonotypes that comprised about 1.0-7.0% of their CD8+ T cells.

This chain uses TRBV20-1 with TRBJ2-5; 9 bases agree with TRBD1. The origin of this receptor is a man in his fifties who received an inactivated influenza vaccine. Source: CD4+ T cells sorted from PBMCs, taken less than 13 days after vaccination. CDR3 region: CSARDLGTGLRETQYF. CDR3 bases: TGCAGTGCTAGAGACCTAGGGACAGGGCTACGAGAGACCCAGTACTTC.